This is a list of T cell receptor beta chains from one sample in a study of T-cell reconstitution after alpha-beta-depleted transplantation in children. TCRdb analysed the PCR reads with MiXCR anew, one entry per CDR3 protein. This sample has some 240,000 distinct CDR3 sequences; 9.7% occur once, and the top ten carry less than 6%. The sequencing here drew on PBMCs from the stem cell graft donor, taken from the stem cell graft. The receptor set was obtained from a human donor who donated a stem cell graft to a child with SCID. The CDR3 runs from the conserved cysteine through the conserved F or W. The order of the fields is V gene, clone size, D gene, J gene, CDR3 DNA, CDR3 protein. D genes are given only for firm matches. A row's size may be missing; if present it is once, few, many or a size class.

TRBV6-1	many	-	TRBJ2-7	TGTGCCAGCAGCCTTATAGGGAGCTCCTACGAGCAGTACTTC	CASSLIGSSYEQYF
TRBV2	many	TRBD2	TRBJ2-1	TGTGCCAGCAGTGAGGGCAGCGGGACCTACAATGAGCAGTTCTTC	CASSEGSGTYNEQFF
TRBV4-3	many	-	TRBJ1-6	TGCGCCAGCAGCCAAGATCGAGGGTCACCCCTCCACTTT	CASSQDRGSPLHF
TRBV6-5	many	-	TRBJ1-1	TGTGCCAGCAGTTACGGTGGGGGTCACACTGAAGCTTTCTTT	CASSYGGGHTEAFF
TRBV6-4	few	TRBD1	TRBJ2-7	TGTGCCAGCAGTCCCCAAGACAGGGGAATACTCCTGAGCTCCTACGAGCAGTACTTC	CASSPQDRGILLSSYEQYF
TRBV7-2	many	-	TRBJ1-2	TGTGCCAGCAGCCTAGACACCTTAGGAGGCTACACCTTC	CASSLDTLGGYTF
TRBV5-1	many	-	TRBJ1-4	TGCGCCAGCAGCTTCACAGGAGTTAATGAAAAACTGTTTTTT	CASSFTGVNEKLFF
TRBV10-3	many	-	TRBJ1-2	TGTGCCATCAGTGACAGGGCGGCTTTTGGCTACACCTTC	CAISDRAAFGYTF
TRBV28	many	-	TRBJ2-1	TGTGCCAGCAGTCCTCAGGGTCACAATGAGCAGTTCTTC	CASSPQGHNEQFF
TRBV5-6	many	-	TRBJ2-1	TGTGCCAGCAGCCGAAGAAACCGGGACGGCAATGAGCAGTTCTTC	CASSRRNRDGNEQFF
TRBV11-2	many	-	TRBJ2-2	TGTGCCAGCAGCTTAAGTCTGTGGGGGGACACCGGGGAGCTGTTTTTT	CASSLSLWGDTGELFF
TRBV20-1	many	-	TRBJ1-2	TGCAGTGCTAGACAGGGTATCCGCGAATGGGGCTACACCTTC	CSARQGIREWGYTF
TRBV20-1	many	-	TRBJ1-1	TGCAGTGCTAGGCCTCCGGGACAGAACACTGAAGCTTTCTTT	CSARPPGQNTEAFF
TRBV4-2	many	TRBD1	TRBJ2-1	TGTGCCAGCAGCCAACAGCCGGGACAGGGAGGTTTTTCCTACAATGAGCAGTTCTTC	CASSQQPGQGGFSYNEQFF
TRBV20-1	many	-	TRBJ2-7	TGCAGTGCTAGGGGTAGCCCTACCTACGAGCAGTACTTC	CSARGSPTYEQYF
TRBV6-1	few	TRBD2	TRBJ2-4	TGTGCCAGCGGCACGTGGGGGGGAAACATTCAGTACTTC	CASGTWGGNIQYF
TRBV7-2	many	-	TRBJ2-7	TGTGCCAGCAGCTCGGCAGGGCATAACGAGCAGTACTTC	CASSSAGHNEQYF
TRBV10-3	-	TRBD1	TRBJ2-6	TGTGCCATCAGTGCAACGGGGACAGGCAACTCTGGGGCCAACGTCCTGACTTTC	CAISATGTGNSGANVLTF
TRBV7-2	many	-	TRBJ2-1	TGTGCCAGCAGCTTAATTGGGGCCTCCCCCTCCTACAATGAGCAGTTCTTC	CASSLIGASPSYNEQFF
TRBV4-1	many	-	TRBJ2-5	TGCGCCAGCAGCCAAGAGAGGGGCGGAGGAGAGACCCAGTACTTC	CASSQERGGGETQYF
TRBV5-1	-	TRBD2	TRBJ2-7	TGCGCCAGCAGCTTTATGGCGGGGGGAGGGGGCTACGAGCAGTACTTC	CASSFMAGGGGYEQYF
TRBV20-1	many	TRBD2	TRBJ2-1	TGCAGTGCTAGAGATCTCAAGGGCCGTAGCGGGACATACAATGAGCAGTTCTTC	CSARDLKGRSGTYNEQFF
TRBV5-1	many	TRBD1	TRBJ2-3	TGCGCCAGCAGTAACAGGGGGCTCTCTGTTGATACGCAGTATTTT	CASSNRGLSVDTQYF